The rows below give T cell receptor beta chains drawn from one sample of a study of molecular identifiers for immune sequencing clone quantification. TCRdb reprocessed the PCR reads with MiXCR, giving one entry per CDR3 protein. The sample lists about 640,000 distinct CDR3 sequences; 20% were seen once. Input material: naive CD8+ T cells from blood, with Jurkat cell RNA spiked in. These receptors were collected from a human donor in good health. Some libraries in this study had Jurkat cell RNA spiked in. The CDR3 runs from the conserved cysteine through the conserved F or W. D genes are given only for firm matches. Size tells how often a clone was seen (once, few, many) or the class of an expanded clone, and some rows leave it out.

j_call	d_call	v_call	clone_size	cdr3_nt	cdr3_aa
TRBJ2-1	TRBD2	TRBV7-3	many	TGTGCCAGCAGCATTAGCGGGCCCGGGGATGAGCAGTTCTTC	CASSISGPGDEQFF
TRBJ2-7	TRBD2	TRBV9	NA	TGTGCCAGCAGCGTAGGATCCGGGACTAGCGGGACCTACGAGCAGTACTTC	CASSVGSGTSGTYEQYF
TRBJ2-5	NA	TRBV20-1	many	TGCAGTGCTAGAGATGAACGGGCAGTGCGGTACCAAGAGACCCAGTACTTC	CSARDERAVRYQETQYF
TRBJ2-7	NA	TRBV10-3	many	TGTGCCATCAGCCAGGGTGGGGGGTCCTACGAGCAGTACTTC	CAISQGGGSYEQYF
TRBJ1-5	NA	TRBV4-2	many	TGTGCCAGCAGCCAAGAGATGTCAGGAAATCAGCCCCAGCATTTT	CASSQEMSGNQPQHF
TRBJ1-5	NA	TRBV6-5	few	TGTGCCAGCAGTTACCGGATGACGCTAGATCAGCCCCAGCATTTT	CASSYRMTLDQPQHF
TRBJ1-2	TRBD1	TRBV3-1	few	TGTGCCAGCAGCCAAGGAAGGGGGCTCTATGGCTACACCTTC	CASSQGRGLYGYTF
TRBJ2-7	NA	TRBV4-3	many	TGCGCCAGCAGCCAAGATCTTGGGCTGAATTACTACGAGCAGTACTTC	CASSQDLGLNYYEQYF
TRBJ2-3	TRBD2	TRBV7-2	many	TGTGCCAGCAGCTTCGGTAGCGGGGGCATCACAGATACGCAGTATTTT	CASSFGSGGITDTQYF
TRBJ2-1	NA	TRBV28	NA	TGTGCCAGCAACTTTCCCGGGCAGGGGGATAGTGGGAGGGCACTAAATGAGCAGTTCTTC	CASNFPGQGDSGRALNEQFF
TRBJ2-3	NA	TRBV7-6	many	TGTGCCAGCAGCCGCAAAACGGGGCGAGGGCGCACAGATACGCAGTATTTT	CASSRKTGRGRTDTQYF
TRBJ2-3	NA	TRBV10-3	many	TGTGCCATCAGTGACCTACAGGGTACCCTTATAGATACGCAGTATTTT	CAISDLQGTLIDTQYF
TRBJ2-1	NA	TRBV4-3	many	TGCGCCAGCAGCCAAGATTCCGGGGTCTACAATGAGCAGTTCTTC	CASSQDSGVYNEQFF
TRBJ2-7	NA	TRBV6-6	many	TGTGCCACATCGTTGGGCCCCGGACACCTTGAGCAGTACTTC	CATSLGPGHLEQYF
TRBJ2-7	TRBD2	TRBV20-1	many	TGCAGTGCTAGAGGGCCGACTAGCGGAGCTTCCTACGAGCAGTACTTC	CSARGPTSGASYEQYF
TRBJ2-1	TRBD2	TRBV6-5	NA	TGTGCCAGCAGTTATAGGGCGGGGGAGTTATTCAATGAGCAGTTCTTC	CASSYRAGELFNEQFF
TRBJ2-1	TRBD1	TRBV4-3	few	TGCGCCAGCAGCCAATCCACCGTGACAGGGATGTCCTACAATGAGCAGTTCTTC	CASSQSTVTGMSYNEQFF
TRBJ2-7	NA	TRBV4-1	many	TGCGCCAGCAGCCCTAAGGATACCTCCTACGAGCAGTACTTC	CASSPKDTSYEQYF
TRBJ2-7	NA	TRBV7-8	many	TGTGCCAGCAGAAGGGACCTCCGTTCCCACGAGCAGTACTTC	CASRRDLRSHEQYF
TRBJ2-7	NA	TRBV27	few	TGTGCCAGCAGTTTGTACAGTGGCCACGAGCAGTACTTC	CASSLYSGHEQYF
TRBJ2-2	NA	TRBV9	many	TGTGCCAGCAACGGGTTCACCGGGGAGCTGTTTTTT	CASNGFTGELFF
TRBJ2-5	TRBD2	TRBV7-3	NA	TGTGCCAGCAGCACTGGGACTAGCGGGAGTGGGGCGGCAGAGACCCAGTACTTC	CASSTGTSGSGAAETQYF
TRBJ1-5	NA	TRBV10-3	NA	TGTGCCATCAGTGAGTCTCAGGTCGGCACAGATACGCAGCATTTT	CAISESQVGTDTQHF
TRBJ2-2	NA	TRBV5-4	many	TGTGCCAGCAGCGGGGAACTGACCGGGGAGCTGTTTTTT	CASSGELTGELFF
TRBJ2-7	NA	TRBV11-3	few	TGTGCCAGCAGCTACCTCCGGGAGAAAGGACCCCCGTCCTACGAGCAGTACTTC	CASSYLREKGPPSYEQYF
TRBJ1-5	TRBD1	TRBV12-5	NA	TGTGCTAGTGGTTTGGTAGAGGGACAGCCCTATCAGCCCCAGCATTTT	CASGLVEGQPYQPQHF
TRBJ2-3	TRBD2	TRBV20-1	NA	TGCAGTGCTCGGACTAGCGGGAGGGACGGCACAGATACGCAGTATTTT	CSARTSGRDGTDTQYF
TRBJ2-2	TRBD2	TRBV24-1	few	TGTGCCACCAGTTCGGGGCGGGGGGGCGTCGGGGAGCTGTTTTTT	CATSSGRGGVGELFF
TRBJ2-7	NA	TRBV27	many	TGTGCCAGCAGCCACGACCCGGGGTACGAGCAGTACTTC	CASSHDPGYEQYF
TRBJ2-3	TRBD2	TRBV9	few	TGTGCCAGCACCCCCGGGGGGTTGGAGACAGATACGCAGTATTTT	CASTPGGLETDTQYF
TRBJ2-7	TRBD2	TRBV7-9	many	TGTGCCAGCAGCTCCGGGACTAGTAGACCCTACGAGCAGTACTTC	CASSSGTSRPYEQYF
TRBJ2-1	TRBD2	TRBV7-9	NA	TGTGCCAGCAGCCCAGGATCGCTAGCGGGAGGATACAATGAGCAGTCCTTC	CASSPGSLAGGYNEQSF
TRBJ2-4	NA	TRBV6-2/TRBV6-3	many	TGTGCCAGCAGTTACAGTCTAGCCAAAAACATTCAGTACTTC	CASSYSLAKNIQYF
TRBJ2-3	NA	TRBV27	NA	TGTGCCAGCAGTATGGGCCGGGCCTCACCATCCCCAGATACGCAGTATTTT	CASSMGRASPSPDTQYF
TRBJ2-3	TRBD2	TRBV10-1	many	TGCGCCAGCAGTGAACGTCCAGCGGGGGGTGCAGAGTATTTT	CASSERPAGGAEYF
TRBJ2-7	NA	TRBV5-5	many	TGTGCCAGCAGCTTGGCCGGGTTCTACGAGCAGTACTTC	CASSLAGFYEQYF
TRBJ2-5	TRBD1	TRBV5-1	many	TGCGCCAGCAGCTTGGCCCCCGGGACAGGCGGGGAGACCCAGTACTTC	CASSLAPGTGGETQYF
TRBJ1-1	NA	TRBV27	NA	TGTGCCAGCAGAGAAACCCCACGCGGCCTTACTGGAAACACTGAAGCTTCCTTT	CASRETPRGLTGNTEASF
TRBJ2-7	TRBD1	TRBV7-9	many	TGTGCCAGCAGCCCGGTCGGACAGGGCCTTGCCTACGAGCAGTACTTC	CASSPVGQGLAYEQYF
TRBJ2-7	TRBD2	TRBV4-1	many	TGCGCCAGCAGCCTGAGACTAGCGGGGAACTACGAGCAGTACTTC	CASSLRLAGNYEQYF
TRBJ2-3	NA	TRBV18	many	TGTGCCAGCTCACCAGGGGACGATACGCAGTATTTT	CASSPGDDTQYF
TRBJ2-7	TRBD1	TRBV9	few	TGTGCCAGCAGCACAGAGGGGACAGGGCTCTACGAGCAGTACTTC	CASSTEGTGLYEQYF
TRBJ2-3	NA	TRBV7-6	many	TGTGCCAGCAGCTTATGGGCAGGGTCGGCAGATACGCAGTATTTT	CASSLWAGSADTQYF